This T cell receptor (beta chain) was captured in a study of blood T cell repertoires in COVID-19. As for the study in general: Specimens from acute and convalescent COVID-19 originated in the United States, Italy and Spain.

The assay was immunoSEQ multiplex PCR, and TCRdb's table has in-frame clones only and misses some. The data hold fewer than 250,000 clones, with 75% to 85% observed a single time. There are 13 residues in the CDR3. Between the trimmed V and J ends, which lost 6 bases and 4 bases, there was a span of 12 bases. Germline loops: CDR1 SEHNR, CDR2 FQNEAQ (reference sequence). Participant reports of clinical history set cohort assignment. The sample was PBMCs or T cells enriched from blood (not recorded which). V and J are TRBV7-9 and TRBJ1-2; TRBD1 might be the D (5 bases). The TCR comes from a woman aged 40 to 50 with acute COVID-19. In nucleotides, the CDR3 is TGTGCCAGCAGTCTTGGGGGGTCCTATGGCTACACCTTC. Amino acids: CASSLGGSYGYTF. Drawing the rest from reference TRBV7-9 and TRBJ1-2, the complete variable domain is DTGVSQNPRHKITKRGQNVTFRCDPISEHNRLYWYRQTLGQGPEFLTYFQNEAQLEKSRLLSDRFSAERPKGSFSTLEIQRTEQGDSAMYLCASSLGGSYGYTFGSGTRLTVV.